The 11 T cell receptor beta chains reported below all come from one sample, sequenced in a study of cytomegalovirus exposure and HLA in healthy donors. It was with 60 Vbeta and 13 Jbeta primers that the PCR ran. Clones were read by immunoSEQ multiplex PCR, and TCRdb kept only the in-frame ones, dropping some. The sample's table shows about 140,000 clones. Source material: PBMCs. Source of these receptors: a young woman in good health and CMV-seronegative.

The rearrangement joins TRBV11-2 to TRBJ1-3; D ambiguous. CDR3 length: 16 residues. Germline V gene data show CDR1 as SGHAT and CDR2 as FQNNGV. V was cut by 5 bases and J by 1 base, with 15 bases left in between. DNA for the CDR3: TGTGCCAGCAGCCCGAGAGGAGGAGATTCTGGAAACACCATATATTTT. As protein: CASSPRGGDSGNTIYF.

V is TRBV11-3 and J is TRBJ2-3; 15 nucleotides line up with TRBD2. The V and J ends lost 4 bases and 4 bases, in that order; junction bases with no gene match: 6. Per germline, CDR1 SGHNT and CDR2 YENEEA. The CDR3 consists of 17 residues. For the CDR3, the DNA is TGTGCCAGCAGCTACGGACTAGCGGGAGGGCGAGCAGATACGCAGTATTTT. It specifies CASSYGLAGGRADTQYF. Supplemented by reference TRBV11-3 and TRBJ2-3, the full variable domain reads EAGVVQSPRYKIIEKKQPVAFWCNPISGHNTLYWYLQNLGQGPELLIRYENEEAVDDSQLPKDRFSAERLKGVDSTLKIQPAELGDSAVYLCASSYGLAGGRADTQYFGPGTRLTVL.

The rearrangement joins TRBV7-6 to TRBJ2-2, with 8 bases identical to TRBD2. Germline CDR1 and CDR2: SGHVS and FNYEAQ. The CDR3 extends over 17 amino acids. With 5 bases clipped from V and 0 bases from J, the junction kept 8 bases outside the gene matches. CDR3 amino acids: CASSHDLAGSNTGELFF. As DNA, the CDR3 is TGTGCCAGCAGCCACGATCTAGCGGGTTCGAACACCGGGGAGCTGTTTTTT. The full variable domain, rest sourced from reference TRBV7-6 and TRBJ2-2, is GAGVSQSPRYKVTKRGQDVALRCDPISGHVSLYWYRQALGQGPEFLTYFNYEAQQDKSGLPNDRFSAERPEGSISTLTIQRTEQRDSAMYRCASSHDLAGSNTGELFFGEGSRLTVL.

The V and J genes are TRBV12-5 and TRBJ2-3; D not certain. The CDR3 is made up of 13 amino acids. Trimming pared 6 bases from V and 2 bases from J, leaving 9 bases between. Germline values: CDR1 LGHNT, CDR2 FRNRAP. The CDR3 region has the DNA TGTGCTAGTGGCCACCAGTTCACAGATACGCAGTATTTT. Its protein product is CASGHQFTDTQYF.

The chain links TRBV6-5 to TRBJ1-1; D unclear. V was trimmed by 3 bases and J by 4 bases, leaving 12 bases between them. The CDR3 contains 14 residues. CDR1 and CDR2 from the germline V gene are MNHEY and SVGAGI. The CDR3 DNA sequence: TGTGCCAGCAGTTATAGTCCCATTGGCACTGAAGCTTTCTTT. This translates into CASSYSPIGTEAFF.

This rearrangement joins TRBV28 to TRBJ2-1; the D is unclear. The V and J ends lost 5 bases and 0 bases respectively, with 5 bases between them. CDR1 and CDR2 from the germline V gene are MDHEN and SYDVKM. The CDR3 consists of 13 residues. Here the CDR3 DNA reads TGTGCCAGCAGTGAGTACTCCTACAATGAGCAGTTCTTC. Translation gives CASSEYSYNEQFF.

The V call is TRBV11-2, the J call TRBJ1-3; D uncertain. V lost 5 bases to trimming and J lost 8 bases, with 19 bases between them. This CDR3 is built from 15 residues. Germline lookup yields CDR1 SGHAT and CDR2 FQNNGV. CDR3 sequence: CASSLDRGSRDTIYF. CDR3 DNA: TGTGCCAGCAGCCTGGACCGGGGAAGTCGCGACACCATATATTTT.

In DNA, the CDR3 is TGTGCCAGCAGCGTTACAGGGGCAGATACGCAGTATTTT. Protein sequence: CASSVTGADTQYF. V gene TRBV9 combines with J gene TRBJ2-3; 7 bases are shared with TRBD1. This CDR3 spans 13 amino acids. V gave up 2 bases and J gave up 4 bases; unmatched junction bases: 1. CDR1 is SGDLS, CDR2 YYNGEE, per germline. Complete variable domain (other parts from reference TRBV9 and TRBJ2-3): DSGVTQTPKHLITATGQRVTLRCSPRSGDLSVYWYQQSLDQGLQFLIQYYNGEERAKGNILERFSAQQFPDLHSELNLSSLELGDSALYFCASSVTGADTQYFGPGTRLTVL.

The chain has TRBV7-6 and TRBJ1-5, with D unclear. Trimming pared 3 bases from V and 3 bases from J, leaving 9 bases between. Germline V CDR1 and CDR2: SGHVS, FNYEAQ. The CDR3 runs to 14 residues. The CDR3 sequence: CASSLGGLNQPQHF. The CDR3 DNA reads as TGTGCCAGCAGCTTGGGCGGACTCAATCAGCCCCAGCATTTT.

The V and J genes are TRBV11-3 and TRBJ2-1; unclear D gene. There are 16 residues in the CDR3. V lost 1 base to trimming and J lost 4 bases, with 14 bases between them. CDR1 and CDR2 (germline): SGHNT, YENEEA. CDR3 sequence: CASSLAVALAYNEQFF. The CDR3 nucleotides read TGTGCCAGCAGCTTAGCGGTCGCCCTCGCATACAATGAGCAGTTCTTC.

The chain uses TRBV7-3 and TRBJ2-3, with D perhaps TRBD1 (6 bases). Between the trimmed V and J ends, which lost 5 bases and 5 bases, there was a span of 11 bases. The CDR3 has 13 residues. The germline V gene encodes CDR1 SGHTA and CDR2 FQGTGA. The CDR3, as DNA: TGTGCCAGCAGCCGAAACAGGGAAGATACGCAGTATTTT. Its translation: CASSRNREDTQYF.